One and the same sample provided the 24 T cell receptor beta chains below, sequenced in a study of cytomegalovirus exposure and HLA in healthy donors. The PCR had 60 Vbeta and 13 Jbeta primers. Sequencing was performed with immunoSEQ multiplex PCR; in TCRdb, only in-frame clones are kept and a portion is missing. This sample has more than 75,000 clones, with about four fifths found just once. The sample was PBMCs. The receptors were sampled from a young woman in good health and CMV-seropositive.

The chain links TRBV10-3 to TRBJ2-3, with no clear D. Deletions cut 3 bases from V and 2 bases from J, with 12 bases between. The germline gives CDR1 ENHRY, CDR2 SYGVKD. The CDR3 spans 15 residues. The CDR3 region is CAISEALSHTDTQYF. CDR3 DNA: TGTGCCATCAGTGAAGCACTATCACACACAGATACGCAGTATTTT.

J is TRBJ2-7 and V is TRBV19; 7 positions match TRBD1. The CDR3 is made up of 14 amino acids. Trimming removed 5 bases from V and 2 bases from J; junction bases left unmatched: 6. Germline CDR1 is LNHDA and CDR2 is SQIVND (reference sequence). CDR3 in DNA: TGTGCCAGTAGTCGTGAAACAGGGGCCTACGAGCAGTACTTC. This codes for CASSRETGAYEQYF.

The rearrangement joins TRBV6-5 to TRBJ2-1, with TRBD1 matching over 7 bases. The CDR3 runs 12 residues. Looked up from germline, CDR1 is MNHEY and CDR2 is SVGAGI. After removal of 8 bases from V and 4 bases from J, the junction contained 2 bases not matched to a gene. CDR3 amino acids: CASWGQYNEQFF. CDR3 DNA sequence: TGTGCCAGCTGGGGACAGTACAATGAGCAGTTCTTC.

The V call is TRBV6-1, the J call TRBJ1-5; no clear D gene. Germline V gene sequence: CDR1 MNHNS, CDR2 SASEGT. V gave up 6 bases and J gave up 10 bases, with 16 bases separating them. The CDR3 contains 13 residues. Here the CDR3 DNA reads TGTGCCAGCAGGGGGAGCTCCACAGCTCCCCAGCATTTT. Translating gives CASRGSSTAPQHF.

The J gene is TRBJ1-2, the V gene TRBV7-2; D gene ambiguous. V was cut by 5 bases and J by 0 bases, with 13 bases left in between. Germline-derived CDR1 and CDR2 are SGHTA and FQGNSA. This CDR3 spans 15 amino acids. The CDR3 here is CASSPKANPNYGYTF. In DNA form, the CDR3 reads TGTGCCAGCAGCCCTAAAGCGAACCCTAACTATGGCTACACCTTC.

This clone is a singleton in its sample. V gene TRBV7-3 combines with J gene TRBJ2-7; 9 positions agree with TRBD2. Germline CDR1 and CDR2: SGHTA and FQGTGA. The ends lost 3 bases at V and 6 bases at J; junction bases unmatched: 3. The CDR3 sequence is 13 residues long. CDR3 nucleotide sequence: TGTGCCAGCAGCTTGGGGACTAGCTCCGAGCAGTACTTC. Translating it yields CASSLGTSSEQYF.

This chain links TRBV30 with TRBJ1-2, with D possibly TRBD1 on 6 matching bases. V lost 5 bases, J lost 9 bases, and 16 bases lay in between. CDR1 and CDR2 (germline): GTSNPN, SVGIG (reference sequence). This CDR3 spans 12 amino acids. The CDR3 is CAWGLRGMRYTF. For the CDR3, the DNA is TGTGCCTGGGGACTGAGGGGGATGCGCTACACCTTC.

This clone was picked up a small number of times. V is TRBV4-1 and J is TRBJ1-1, with D perhaps matching TRBD1 (5 bases). Germline values: CDR1 MGHRA, CDR2 YSYEKL. The CDR3 totals 15 residues. V lost 1 base and J 0 bases, leaving 9 bases between the germline ends. CDR3 residues: CASSQGADMNTEAFF. CDR3 DNA: TGCGCCAGCAGCCAAGGGGCGGACATGAACACTGAAGCTTTCTTT.

The chain combines TRBV6-1 with TRBJ1-1; D uncertain. This CDR3 region has 13 residues. The ends were cut back, 11 bases at V and 0 bases at J, with 13 bases in the middle. Germline assignment: CDR1 MNHNS and CDR2 SASEGT. The CDR3 region has the DNA TGTGCCGGAGGCGCAGTTATGAACACTGAAGCTTTCTTT. Translated, it gives CAGGAVMNTEAFF.

The CDR3 protein is CASSYITAKDTQYF. As DNA, the CDR3 is TGTGCCAGCAGTTATATCACAGCCAAAGATACGCAGTATTTT. The rearrangement links TRBV6-5 to TRBJ2-3; D uncertain. Trimming pared 3 bases from V and 5 bases from J, leaving 12 bases between. Germline CDR1 is MNHEY and CDR2 is SVGAGI. CDR3 length equals 14 residues.

V usage is TRBV6-6 and J usage is TRBJ2-1; 10 bases are a match to TRBD2. This CDR3 is built from 16 residues. Per the germline V gene, CDR1 is MNHNY and CDR2 is SVGAGI (reference sequence). Trimming took 4 bases from V and 0 from J; bases not matched to a gene: 3. CDR3 in DNA: TGTGCCAGCAGTTTTAGCGGGGGGTTCTCCTACAATGAGCAGTTCTTC. Its protein is CASSFSGGFSYNEQFF.

The chain links TRBV6-5 to TRBJ1-2; D possibly corresponds to TRBD1 (5 bases). CDR3 length: 14 amino acids. Trimming left V 6 bases short and J 4 bases short, with 15 bases between. Germline CDR1 is MNHEY and CDR2 is SVGAGI. The DNA for the CDR3 is TGTGCCAGCAGAACGTCGACAGTACTCTATGGCTACACCTTC. Residues: CASRTSTVLYGYTF.

The rearrangement links TRBV5-1 to TRBJ1-1; 8 bases are a match to TRBD1. The trim removed 2 bases at V and 1 base at J, leaving 4 bases unmatched. The CDR3 is 15 residues long. From germline, CDR1 is SGHRS and CDR2 YFSETQ. CDR3 in DNA: TGCGCCAGCAGCTTCTCCGGGACAGGGAACACTGAAGCTTTCTTT. It translates to CASSFSGTGNTEAFF.

This clone was seen just once. This chain joins TRBV30 and TRBJ1-6, with 7 bases identical to TRBD1. V dropped 3 bases and J dropped 4; count of bases not matched to a gene: 3. Germline lookup yields CDR1 GTSNPN and CDR2 SVGIG (reference sequence). CDR3 size: 14 residues. The CDR3 here is CAWSMTGYNSPLHF. Written as DNA, the CDR3 is TGTGCCTGGAGCATGACAGGGTATAATTCACCCCTCCACTTT.

The chain carries TRBV6-1 and TRBJ1-5, with D possibly matching TRBD1 (5 bases). Per germline, CDR1 MNHNS and CDR2 SASEGT. The CDR3 is made up of 14 amino acids. Trimming removed 5 bases from V and 0 bases from J, with 8 bases in between. The CDR3: CASSPGGSNQPQHF. The CDR3 DNA sequence: TGTGCCAGCAGTCCCGGGGGTAGCAATCAGCCCCAGCATTTT.

This clone has more than one count but fewer than ten. This chain connects TRBV5-1 to TRBJ1-1; D is possibly TRBD1 (5 bases). This CDR3 is built from 12 residues. V was clipped by 6 bases and J by 5 bases, with 11 bases between them. CDR1 and CDR2 (germline): SGHRS, YFSETQ. CDR3 DNA: TGCGCCAGCAAGATAACAGGTACTGAAGCTTTCTTT. Encoded protein: CASKITGTEAFF.

The chain is built from TRBV19 and TRBJ1-2, with 8 nucleotides matching TRBD1. The CDR3 totals 13 residues. V shed 4 bases, J shed 4 bases, and the junction held 2 bases outside the gene matches. Looked up from germline, CDR1 is LNHDA and CDR2 is SQIVND (reference sequence). CDR3: CASSKGQAYGYTF. In DNA, the CDR3 is TGTGCCAGTAGTAAGGGACAGGCCTATGGCTACACCTTC.

This clone was counted once. The V call is TRBV9, the J call TRBJ1-4; D is ambiguous. CDR3 length: 13 residues. The V gene's germline CDR1 is SGDLS and CDR2 YYNGEE. Trimming removed 4 bases from V and 6 bases from J, with 10 bases in between. CDR3 loop: CASSTDLDEKLFF. Here the CDR3 DNA reads TGTGCCAGCAGCACAGATCTGGATGAAAAACTGTTTTTT.

The V gene is TRBV14, the J gene TRBJ2-6, with TRBD2 matching over 11 bases. Germline V gives CDR1 SGHDN, CDR2 FVKESK. CDR3 length: 15 amino acids. Losses at the gene ends were 0 bases for V and 15 bases for J; bases not matched to a gene: 7. CDR3 nucleotide sequence: TGTGCCAGCAGCCAAGAAAAACTAGCGGGGGATACCCTGACTTTC. Its translation: CASSQEKLAGDTLTF.

V is TRBV28 and J is TRBJ2-7; 9 bases are shared with TRBD1. The trim removed 9 bases at V and 3 bases at J, leaving 9 bases unmatched. This CDR3 comprises 14 residues. Germline-derived CDR1 and CDR2 are MDHEN and SYDVKM. CDR3: CASFGTGPHYEQYF. CDR3 nucleotide sequence: TGTGCCAGTTTTGGGACAGGGCCCCACTACGAGCAGTACTTC.

The V and J genes are TRBV15 and TRBJ2-7, with TRBD1 identical over 8 bases. Germline loops: CDR1 LNHNV, CDR2 YYDKDF (reference sequence). This CDR3 has 14 amino acids. V gave up 4 bases and J gave up 6 bases; unmatched junction bases: 8. The CDR3 reads CATSKERQGFEQYF. The DNA for the CDR3 is TGTGCCACCAGCAAAGAACGACAGGGGTTCGAGCAGTACTTC. The full variable domain, in which reference TRBV15 and TRBJ2-7 provide the parts outside the CDR3, is DAMVIQNPRYQVTQFGKPVTLSCSQTLNHNVMYWYQQKSSQAPKLLFHYYDKDFNNEADTPDNFQSRRPNTSFCFLDIRSPGLGDTAMYLCATSKERQGFEQYFGPGTRLTVT.

The V gene is TRBV11-3, the J gene TRBJ2-7; a weak D match, TRBD2 (5 bases). Germline-derived CDR1 and CDR2 are SGHNT and YENEEA. Trimming removed 1 base at V and 2 bases at J, with 9 bases between. This CDR3 has 14 amino acids. The CDR3 DNA reads TGTGCCAGCAGCTTAGGAGGGCACCCCTACGAGCAGTACTTC. It yields the protein CASSLGGHPYEQYF.

This chain uses TRBV28 with TRBJ2-5; 7 bases are a match to TRBD2. Germline assignment: CDR1 MDHEN and CDR2 SYDVKM. CDR3 length: 14 residues. Trimming removed 2 bases from V and 9 bases from J; junction bases left unmatched: 9. DNA for the CDR3: TGTGCCAGCAGTTTAAATGCGGGAGCTAGGGCCCAGTACTTC. This encodes CASSLNAGARAQYF.

This chain uses TRBV7-2 with TRBJ2-2, with 12 bases lining up with TRBD2. Germline V CDR1 and CDR2: SGHTA, FQGNSA. The CDR3 runs 19 residues. The J segment lost 7 bases and the V segment lost 4 bases, leaving 16 bases of the junction unmatched. In DNA form, the CDR3 reads TGTGCCAGCAGCTCACCGCCTACACCGGGACTAGCGGGTCTCGGGGAGCTGTTTTTT. It is translated as CASSSPPTPGLAGLGELFF.